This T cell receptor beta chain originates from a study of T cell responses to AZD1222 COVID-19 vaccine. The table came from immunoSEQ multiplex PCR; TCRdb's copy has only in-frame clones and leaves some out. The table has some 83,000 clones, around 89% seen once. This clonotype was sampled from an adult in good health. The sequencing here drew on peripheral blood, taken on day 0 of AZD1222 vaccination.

The CDR3, as DNA: TGCGCCAGCAGCCAAGTAACGATGGGGACAGGGGGGTATGGCTACACCTTC. Translated: CASSQVTMGTGGYGYTF. This rearrangement joins TRBV4-1 to TRBJ1-2, with 11 nucleotides matching TRBD1. Per the germline V gene, CDR1 is MGHRA and CDR2 is YSYEKL. Losses at the gene ends were 1 base for V and 5 bases for J; bases not matched to a gene: 9. This CDR3 spans 17 amino acids.